This TCR beta chain appears in the sequencing data of a study of cytomegalovirus exposure and HLA in healthy donors. The PCR had 60 Vbeta and 13 Jbeta primers. Some clones are missing from TCRdb's copy, which holds only in-frame ones; the method was immunoSEQ multiplex PCR. The sample contains roughly 190,000 clones, about four fifths of which appear only once. This clonotype was obtained from a woman aged 45-65 years in good health and CMV-seronegative. Sequenced material: PBMCs.

This CDR3 reads CASSEQGTGNTIYF. CDR3 DNA sequence: TGTGCCAGCAGCGAACAGGGGACTGGAAACACCATATATTTT. This chain joins TRBV7-2 and TRBJ1-3, with TRBD1 matching 7 bases. Losses at the gene ends were 5 bases for V and 2 bases for J; bases not matched to a gene: 3. Germline-derived CDR1 and CDR2 are SGHTA and FQGNSA. The length of the CDR3 is 14 residues.